Following are 3 T cell receptor beta chains from one sample sequenced in a study of vaccination and CD4 T cells after COVID-19. Treatment: roughly 11-day PBMC culture with coronavirus spike peptide pools or control peptides (ViraFEST assay). The Oncomine TCR Beta short-read assay sequenced DNA from cultured CD4+ T cells. TCRdb independently ran MiXCR on the PCR reads; one entry per CDR3 protein. The table records about 16,000 distinct CDR3 sequences, about half of them present only once. These receptors have no known antigen. Sequencing was carried out using CD4+ T cells from blood, cultured in vitro. The receptors were gathered from a human donor who had recovered from COVID-19.

The DNA of the CDR3 is TGTGCCAGCAGTGAAGTTCACGAGCAGTACTTC. The encoded protein is CASSEVHEQYF. The chain recombines TRBV6-1 with TRBJ2-7; D ambiguous. The germline V gene has CDR1 MNHNS and CDR2 SASEGT. V was pared by 1 base and J by 5 bases, with 3 bases between. The CDR3 runs 11 residues.

The J gene is TRBJ2-1, the V gene TRBV6-2 or TRBV6-3, with 10 bases matching TRBD2. The V segment lost 2 bases and the J segment 5 bases; nucleotides outside the gene matches: 3. CDR3 size: 15 residues. CDR1 and CDR2 (germline): MNHEY, SVGEGT. The CDR3 DNA is TGTGCCAGCAGTTACCCTAGCGGGGGAAACAATGAGCAGTTCTTC. This translates into CASSYPSGGNNEQFF.

This clonotype was counted a few times. V usage is TRBV19 and J usage is TRBJ1-1, with a possible D match to TRBD1 (6 bases). The CDR3 spans 15 residues. Between the trimmed V and J ends, which lost 7 bases and 1 base, there was a span of 16 bases. Germline CDR1 LNHDA, CDR2 SQIVND (reference sequence). CDR3 coding DNA: TGTGCCAGTAAGGGTCCCGGGACACCGAACACTGAAGCTTTCTTT. This sequence encodes CASKGPGTPNTEAFF. Full variable domain (remainder filled in from reference TRBV19 and TRBJ1-1): DGGITQSPKYLFRKEGQNVTLSCEQNLNHDAMYWYRQDPGQGLRLIYYSQIVNDFQKGDIAEGYSVSREKKESFPLTVTSAQKNPTAFYLCASKGPGTPNTEAFFGQGTRLTVV.